The entry below gives a single T cell receptor (beta chain) sequence along with its context. The CDR3 is 13 amino acids. V dropped 10 bases and J dropped 3 bases, with 15 bases sitting between them. Germline assignment: CDR1 LNHDA and CDR2 SQIVND (reference sequence). Random-hexamer reverse transcription was applied to roughly 0.45 to 1 ug RNA. immunoSEQ multiplex PCR amplified TCR beta CDR3 across 54 Vbeta, 13 Jbeta. TCRdb ran MiXCR on the immunoSEQ multiplex PCR reads and lists one entry per CDR3 protein. The table includes 15,000 to 20,000 distinct CDR3 sequences, around 96% detected once. CD8+ and CD4+ T cells were negatively isolated; TEMRA cells were FACS-enriched. The sample comes from a study of CD8 T cells in Susac syndrome.

The origin of this receptor is a human donor in good health. The specimen sequenced was CD8+ T cells from PBMCs. V gene TRBV19 combines with J gene TRBJ1-1; D perhaps matches TRBD1 (6 bases). The CDR3 reads CATRRGLDTEAFF. The CDR3 region has the DNA TGTGCCACCCGAAGGGGGTTGGACACTGAAGCTTTCTTT.